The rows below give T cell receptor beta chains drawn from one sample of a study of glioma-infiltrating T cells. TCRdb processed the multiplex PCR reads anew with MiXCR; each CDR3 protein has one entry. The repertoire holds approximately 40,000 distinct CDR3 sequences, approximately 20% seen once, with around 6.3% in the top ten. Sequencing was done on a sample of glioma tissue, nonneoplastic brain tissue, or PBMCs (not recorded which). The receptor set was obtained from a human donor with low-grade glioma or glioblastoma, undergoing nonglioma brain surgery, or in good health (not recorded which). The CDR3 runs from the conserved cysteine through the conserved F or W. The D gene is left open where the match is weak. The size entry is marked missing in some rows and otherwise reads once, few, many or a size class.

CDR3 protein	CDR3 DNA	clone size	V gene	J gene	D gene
CATSDTSRNQPQHF	TGTGCCACCAGTGACACCTCACGAAATCAGCCCCAGCATTTT	.	TRBV24-1	TRBJ1-5	.
CASSKLQGHTDTQYF	TGTGCCAGCAGTAAATTACAGGGGCACACAGATACGCAGTATTTT	many	TRBV2	TRBJ2-3	TRBD1
CASSEAPGLGNTIYF	TGTGCCAGCAGTGAAGCACCGGGACTTGGAAACACCATATATTTT	many	TRBV2	TRBJ1-3	.
CSARDIGGPSYEQSF	TGCAGTGCTAGGGATATAGGGGGGCCCTCCTACGAGCAGTCCTTC	.	TRBV20-1	TRBJ2-7	.
CASSSPRQRNTIYF	TGTGCCAGCAGTTCACCTCGACAGAGGAACACCATATATTTT	many	TRBV28	TRBJ1-3	.
CASSLGSLIYGHTF	TGTGCCAGCAGTTTGGGGTCGCTGATATATGGCCACACCTTC	.	TRBV12-3/TRBV12-4	TRBJ1-2	.
CASSFERRRLYGYTF	TGTGCCAGCAGTTTCGAGCGACGTCGGCTATATGGCTACACCTTC	.	TRBV28	TRBJ1-2	.
CASSSRLSNEQFF	TGTGCCAGCAGTTCTAGGTTGTCCAATGAGCAGTTCTTC	.	TRBV12-3/TRBV12-4	TRBJ2-1	.
CSVAFDSSYEQYF	TGCAGCGTTGCTTTTGACAGCTCCTACGAGCAGTACTTC	few	TRBV29-1	TRBJ2-7	.
CASSPGQGTYEQYF	TGTGCCAGCAGTCCCGGACAGGGGACCTACGAGCAGTACTTC	.	TRBV12-3/TRBV12-4	TRBJ2-7	TRBD1
CARSLDSNTEAFF	TGTGCCCGGAGTCTCGACAGTAACACTGAAGCTTTCTTT	.	TRBV30	TRBJ1-1	.
CASGPSGGPDTQYF	TGTGCTAGTGGTCCTAGCGGGGGCCCAGATACGCAGTATTTT	many	TRBV12-5	TRBJ2-3	TRBD2
CATSDSKTLEDTQYF	TGTGCCACCAGTGATTCCAAGACTCTTGAAGATACGCAGTATTTT	many	TRBV24-1	TRBJ2-3	.
CSVASRDRDDGYTF	TGCAGCGTTGCTTCCCGGGACAGGGATGATGGCTACACCTTC	once	TRBV29-1	TRBJ1-2	TRBD1
CASTSYGQTYEQYF	TGTGCCAGCACCAGTTACGGACAGACCTACGAGCAGTACTTC	many	TRBV3-1	TRBJ2-7	.
CSARPSGTGGYEQYF	TGCAGTGCTAGGCCGTCGGGGACAGGGGGGTACGAGCAGTACTTC	many	TRBV20-1	TRBJ2-7	TRBD1
CSAPLERQGSSGANVLTF	TGCAGTGCTCCACTAGAGCGACAGGGGAGCTCTGGGGCCAACGTCCTGACTTTC	.	TRBV20-1	TRBJ2-6	TRBD1
CASSSSGGPDTQYF	TGTGCCAGCAGTTCTAGCGGGGGGCCAGATACGCAGTATTTT	many	TRBV12-3/TRBV12-4	TRBJ2-3	TRBD2
CASSPRSRGNEQFF	TGTGCCAGCAGCCCCAGAAGCCGGGGCAATGAGCAGTTCTTC	many	TRBV12-3/TRBV12-4	TRBJ2-1	.
CASSELSSTDTQYF	TGCGCCAGCAGTGAGTTGTCTAGCACAGATACGCAGTATTTT	many	TRBV10-2	TRBJ2-3	.
CASDNRIPTDKQYF	TGTGCCAGCGACAATCGGATCCCCACAGATAAGCAGTATTTT	.	TRBV27	TRBJ2-3	.
CATSDHRLQSGELFF	TGTGCCACCAGTGATCACCGACTTCAGTCCGGGGAGCTGTTTTTT	many	TRBV24-1	TRBJ2-2	.
CASSFETGIWTGELFF	TGTGCCAGCAGCTTCGAGACAGGGATATGGACCGGGGAGCTGTTTTTT	few	TRBV11-2	TRBJ2-2	TRBD1
CASSKGTRDIYGYTF	TGTGCCAGCAGTAAAGGGACCCGGGACATCTATGGCTACACCTTC	medium-sized	TRBV27	TRBJ1-2	.
CASSLWDGGYGYTF	TGTGCCAGCAGTTTATGGGACGGGGGCTATGGCTACACCTTC	many	TRBV12-3/TRBV12-4	TRBJ1-2	.
CASSQSDRDQPQHF	TGTGCCAGCAGCCAATCGGACAGGGATCAGCCCCAGCATTTT	many	TRBV3-1	TRBJ1-5	TRBD1
CASSQTQGNTEAFF	TGCGCCAGCAGCCAAACACAGGGGAACACTGAAGCTTTCTTT	many	TRBV4-1	TRBJ1-1	.
CASSRIDTEAFF	TGTGCCAGCAGCCGGATCGACACTGAAGCTTTCTTT	medium-sized	TRBV6-1	TRBJ1-1	.
CSVRGGFKAFF	TGCAGCGTTCGAGGTGGGTTTAAAGCTTTCTTT	.	TRBV29-1	TRBJ1-1	.